Presented here are 10 T cell receptor beta chains from one specimen sequenced in a study of T cell changes during pregnancy in multiple sclerosis. Some clones are missing from TCRdb's copy, which holds only in-frame ones; the method was immunoSEQ multiplex PCR. The sample shows tens of thousands of clones, around 90% of them seen only once. The input for sequencing was peripheral blood, taken after pregnancy. The receptors come from a female donor in good health, enrolled as a control in a pregnancy study.

This sequence joins TRBV30 and TRBJ1-5; D is possibly TRBD1 (5 bases). The germline V gene has CDR1 GTSNPN and CDR2 SVGIG (reference sequence). This CDR3 is 14 amino acids long. The V end was cut by 4 bases, the J end by 5 bases, with 15 bases between. CDR3 DNA: TGTGCCTGGACCCCAGGGACGGGAGATCAGCCCCAGCATTTT. Translation: CAWTPGTGDQPQHF.

The chain couples TRBV10-2 to TRBJ1-5; 9 bases are shared with TRBD1. The trim removed 2 bases at V and 1 base at J, leaving 3 bases unmatched. Germline lookup yields CDR1 WSHSY and CDR2 SAAADI. CDR3 size: 16 residues. The CDR3 here is CASSEVGTGSNQPQHF. DNA for the CDR3: TGCGCCAGCAGTGAGGTCGGGACAGGGAGCAATCAGCCCCAGCATTTT.

This rearrangement joins TRBV14 to TRBJ2-3, with 7 bases identical to TRBD2. Losses at the gene ends were 0 bases for V and 1 base for J; bases not matched to a gene: 1. Germline CDR1 is SGHDN and CDR2 is FVKESK. CDR3 length: 15 amino acids. Here the CDR3 reads CASSQDLAGTDTQYF. Written as DNA, the CDR3 is TGTGCCAGCAGCCAAGATCTAGCGGGCACAGATACGCAGTATTTT. Supplemented by reference TRBV14 and TRBJ2-3, the full variable domain reads EAGVTQFPSHSVIEKGQTVTLRCDPISGHDNLYWYRRVMGKEIKFLLHFVKESKQDESGMPNNRFLAERTGGTYSTLKVQPAELEDSGVYFCASSQDLAGTDTQYFGPGTRLTVL.

The V gene is TRBV5-1, the J gene TRBJ2-7, with D perhaps matching TRBD2 (7 bases). Germline loops: CDR1 SGHRS, CDR2 YFSETQ. Between the trimmed V and J ends, which lost 4 bases and 5 bases, there was a span of 22 bases. The CDR3 runs 16 residues. The CDR3 loop is CASSIKGGGVVNEQYF. The CDR3 bases are TGCGCCAGCAGCATAAAAGGGGGAGGGGTGGTCAACGAGCAGTACTTC.

The J gene is TRBJ1-2, the V gene TRBV29-1; TRBD1 matches at 7 bases. Germline CDR1 and CDR2: SQVTM and ANQGSEA. The CDR3 is 13 amino acids. The junction had 4 bases not matched to a gene; V was cut back by 1 base and J by 5 bases. The CDR3 spells CSVEGMTGYGYTF. CDR3 nucleotide sequence: TGCAGCGTTGAAGGCATGACAGGGTATGGCTACACCTTC.

The rearrangement uses TRBV7-8 and TRBJ2-7, with 12 bases identical to TRBD2. This CDR3 comprises 16 residues. From germline, CDR1 is SGHVS and CDR2 FQNEAQ. The ends lost 4 bases at V and 2 bases at J; junction bases unmatched: 6. CDR3 in DNA: TGTGCCAGCAGCTCGGGGACTAGCGGGCCAACCTACGAGCAGTACTTC. Its translation is CASSSGTSGPTYEQYF.

The V call is TRBV25-1, the J call TRBJ2-5, with D uncertain. The CDR3 consists of 17 residues. CDR1 MGHDK and CDR2 SYGVNS come from the germline V gene. V lost 5 bases and J lost 3, with 22 bases in between. CDR3 sequence: CASSHTAARLPKETQYF. The CDR3 region has the DNA TGTGCCAGCAGTCACACAGCTGCCCGCCTCCCTAAAGAGACCCAGTACTTC.

The chain uses TRBV9 and TRBJ1-2; 8 bases fit TRBD1. The V gene end was trimmed by 2 bases and the J gene end by 0 bases; junction bases not matched to a gene: 6. This CDR3 is 16 amino acids long. Germline V gene data show CDR1 as SGDLS and CDR2 as YYNGEE. The DNA for the CDR3 is TGTGCCAGCAGCGTTTCAACAGGGGGAGCTAACTATGGCTACACCTTC. Amino acids: CASSVSTGGANYGYTF.

The chain couples TRBV19 to TRBJ1-6; TRBD1 is a possible D gene (6 bases). The germline CDR1 and CDR2 sequences are LNHDA and SQIVND (reference sequence). Trimming stripped 2 bases from V and 10 bases from J, with 9 bases between. CDR3 size: 13 residues. CDR3 residues: CASSIPGGSPLHF. The CDR3 nucleotides are TGTGCCAGTAGTATACCGGGGGGCTCACCCCTCCACTTT.

The genes are TRBV11-2 and TRBJ1-6; the D gene is possibly TRBD1 (5 bases). CDR1 is SGHAT and CDR2 is FQNNGV in the germline V gene. The CDR3 has 16 amino acids. Trimming stripped 1 base from V and 7 bases from J, with 14 bases between. This chain's CDR3 is CASSLAGVGGNSPLHF. Here the CDR3 DNA reads TGTGCCAGCAGCTTAGCGGGTGTGGGGGGGAATTCACCCCTCCACTTT.